The rows below give T cell receptor beta chains drawn from one sample of a study of PD-L1 blockade in urothelial cancer. Repertoires were generated with immunoSEQ multiplex PCR, while TCRdb's copy carries only in-frame clones and drops some. The sample has 50,000 or so clones; around 79% are singletons. Sequences were derived from PBMCs, sampled around atezolizumab (anti-PD-L1) treatment. These receptors were collected from a man between 65 and 80 years old with urothelial cancer. The CDR3 runs from the conserved cysteine through the conserved F or W. The D gene is left open where the match is weak. Clone size is stated in some rows and not others, as once, few, many or a class when expanded.

CDR3nt,CDR3aa,j_gene,d_gene,abundance,v_gene
TGTGCCAGCAGCGTCGGGACAGGGGTGGACACTGAAGCTTTCTTT,CASSVGTGVDTEAFF,TRBJ1-1,TRBD1,once,TRBV9
TGCAGCGTTACGACAGGATATAGCAATCAGCCCCAGCATTTT,CSVTTGYSNQPQHF,TRBJ1-5,.,.,TRBV29-1
TGTGCCAGCAGCGTAGGGGGGCCCGGGGAGCTGTTTTTT,CASSVGGPGELFF,TRBJ2-2,.,once,TRBV7-9
TGCGCCAGCAGTAGGACTAGCGGGAGTGTCTGGGATGAGCAGTTCTTC,CASSRTSGSVWDEQFF,TRBJ2-1,TRBD2,.,TRBV10-2
TGTGCCAGCACCCCTTCGGGTGTCGATTCGCGTGGCTACACCTTC,CASTPSGVDSRGYTF,TRBJ1-2,.,.,TRBV2
TGTGCCAGCAGCTTACAGGGTAGGAGCAATCAGCCCCAGCATTTT,CASSLQGRSNQPQHF,TRBJ1-5,.,.,TRBV7-2
TGTGCCAGCAGTCGACAGGGAAACACTGAAGCTTTCTTT,CASSRQGNTEAFF,TRBJ1-1,TRBD1,.,TRBV2
TGTGCCATCAGTCCGGGGTTGGGGGGGGACGAGCAGTACTTC,CAISPGLGGDEQYF,TRBJ2-7,TRBD2,.,TRBV10-3
TGTGCCAGTAGTGAACAGGGCCGAGGTCAGCCCCAGCATTTT,CASSEQGRGQPQHF,TRBJ1-5,.,.,TRBV19
TGTGCCAGCAGCTTGAGTTCCTACGAGCAGTACTTC,CASSLSSYEQYF,TRBJ2-7,.,few,TRBV7-9
TGTGCCATCAGTGGGCCCTCGACTACTTCAGATACGCAGTATTTT,CAISGPSTTSDTQYF,TRBJ2-3,.,once,TRBV10-3
TGTGCCAGTTCCCCGGGACTCCTGGTTAGGGTTCTCTCTGGGGCCAACGTCCTGACTTTC,CASSPGLLVRVLSGANVLTF,TRBJ2-6,.,.,TRBV19
TGTGCCAGCCCAGCCCGGGAGGGTGATTCTGAAGCTTTCTTT,CASPAREGDSEAFF,TRBJ1-1,.,many,TRBV2
TGTGCCAGCAGTGAACGGGGGGCTAGGACAGATACGCAGTATTTT,CASSERGARTDTQYF,TRBJ2-3,.,.,TRBV2
TGTGCCAGTGCTCGGACAGGGGGAAATTTGAACACTGAAGCTTTCTTT,CASARTGGNLNTEAFF,TRBJ1-1,TRBD1,.,TRBV19
TGTGCCAGCTCACCATTGGGACACCTGAACACTGAAGCTTTCTTT,CASSPLGHLNTEAFF,TRBJ1-1,.,.,TRBV18
TGTGCCTGGAGTGGCAGCGGGACATTAGGAAACACCATATATTTT,CAWSGSGTLGNTIYF,TRBJ1-3,.,.,TRBV30
TGTGCCAGCAGTGTAATGGCAGACTACAATGAGCAGTTCTTC,CASSVMADYNEQFF,TRBJ2-1,.,.,TRBV2
TGTGCCAGCAGTGGCTTGGCGGGGGCCTACAATGAGCAGTTCTTC,CASSGLAGAYNEQFF,TRBJ2-1,TRBD2,.,TRBV28
TGTGCCAGCAGCCAACAGGGATACCAAGAGACCCAGTACTTC,CASSQQGYQETQYF,TRBJ2-5,.,.,TRBV5-4
TGTGCCAGTTGGGACAGGGCCAACTATGGCTACACCTTC,CASWDRANYGYTF,TRBJ1-2,TRBD1,.,TRBV30
TGTGCCAGCAGTAGAAGCGGGAGCTCCTACGAGCAGTACTTC,CASSRSGSSYEQYF,TRBJ2-7,TRBD2,few,TRBV27
TGCAGCGTGAAACGACAGGAGCAAGAGACCCAGTACTTC,CSVKRQEQETQYF,TRBJ2-5,.,.,TRBV29-1
TGTGCCAGCAGTTCGACAATCCCGAACACTGAAGCTTTCTTT,CASSSTIPNTEAFF,TRBJ1-1,.,.,TRBV2
TGCGCCAGCAGCCAAACGACTAGCGGGACTACCCTTTACACAGATACGCAGTATTTT,CASSQTTSGTTLYTDTQYF,TRBJ2-3,TRBD2,.,TRBV4-1
TGTGCCAGTAGAATCTCGAGGGGGCGAACTGAAGCTTTCTTT,CASRISRGRTEAFF,TRBJ1-1,TRBD1,.,TRBV19
TGTGCCAGCAGCTTAACTCAGAGCGATGGCTACACCTTC,CASSLTQSDGYTF,TRBJ1-2,.,.,TRBV7-9
TGTGCCACGAGGGGGATCTCCTACAATGAGCAGTTCTTC,CATRGISYNEQFF,TRBJ2-1,.,.,TRBV6-1
TGCGCCAGCAGCCCCGTACGGGACGGAGGGTCGGAACAGCCCCAGCATTTT,CASSPVRDGGSEQPQHF,TRBJ1-5,.,.,TRBV4-1
TGCAGCGGAACGACAGGGGGCAACACTGAAGCTTTCTTT,CSGTTGGNTEAFF,TRBJ1-1,TRBD1,.,TRBV29-1
TGTGCCTGGAGTGTACGTGGGGGGGGCGACGAGCAGTACTTC,CAWSVRGGGDEQYF,TRBJ2-7,.,.,TRBV30
TGTGCCAGCAGTTTGGCAGGGGGCCTACACACCGGGGAGCTGTTTTTT,CASSLAGGLHTGELFF,TRBJ2-2,TRBD1,.,TRBV6-5
TGCAGCGGGGGGCGGGCCCGCAATGAGCAGTTCTTC,CSGGRARNEQFF,TRBJ2-1,.,.,TRBV29-1
TGCAGCGTTGAAGTATCACAGGACACTGAAGCTTTCTTT,CSVEVSQDTEAFF,TRBJ1-1,.,.,TRBV29-1
TGTGCCATCAGTGAGTCGATGGCAGGGGGAGATCAGCCCCAGCATTTT,CAISESMAGGDQPQHF,TRBJ1-5,TRBD1,.,TRBV10-3
TGCGCCAGCAGCGCTAGCGGAGCCAACTACGAGCAGTACTTC,CASSASGANYEQYF,TRBJ2-7,TRBD2,.,TRBV5-1
TGTGCCAGCAGCCAAGAACCGCGGGCGGGAACCTACGAGCAGTACTTC,CASSQEPRAGTYEQYF,TRBJ2-7,.,.,TRBV4-2
TGTGCCAGCAGTTTCTGGACGAGACAGGAGGCCCAGTACTTC,CASSFWTRQEAQYF,TRBJ2-5,.,.,TRBV6-6
TGTGCCAGCTCCCCACTCTCTAGCACAGATACGCAGTATTTT,CASSPLSSTDTQYF,TRBJ2-3,.,.,TRBV18
TGCGCCAGCAGCTGGAGACAGGGGCGAGGAGAGACCCAGTACTTC,CASSWRQGRGETQYF,TRBJ2-5,TRBD1,.,TRBV5-1
TGTGCCAGCAGTCCCTACGGACAGGCCCACTCTGTATCCTACGAGCAGTACTTC,CASSPYGQAHSVSYEQYF,TRBJ2-7,TRBD1,.,TRBV28
TGTGCCTGGCTCCGGGACAGGGGCACCGGGGAGCTGTTTTTT,CAWLRDRGTGELFF,TRBJ2-2,TRBD1,.,TRBV30
TGTGCCAGCAGCCCGGCGGGGGAGACCCAGTACTTC,CASSPAGETQYF,TRBJ2-5,.,.,TRBV9
TGTGCCAGCAGTTACTCGTCGCGGGGTTCCTACGAGCAGTACTTC,CASSYSSRGSYEQYF,TRBJ2-7,.,.,TRBV6-6
TGCGCCAGCAGCTTGGCCGGGGGGGCCGAGACCCAGTACTTC,CASSLAGGAETQYF,TRBJ2-5,TRBD2,.,TRBV5-1
TGTGCCAGCAGTTACTCGAGTGGCCAGGGATCGGAAAAACTGTTTTTT,CASSYSSGQGSEKLFF,TRBJ1-4,.,.,TRBV6-5
TGTGCCAGCAGCTTGGGCAGTAAATGGGAGACCCAGTACTTC,CASSLGSKWETQYF,TRBJ2-5,.,.,TRBV5-4